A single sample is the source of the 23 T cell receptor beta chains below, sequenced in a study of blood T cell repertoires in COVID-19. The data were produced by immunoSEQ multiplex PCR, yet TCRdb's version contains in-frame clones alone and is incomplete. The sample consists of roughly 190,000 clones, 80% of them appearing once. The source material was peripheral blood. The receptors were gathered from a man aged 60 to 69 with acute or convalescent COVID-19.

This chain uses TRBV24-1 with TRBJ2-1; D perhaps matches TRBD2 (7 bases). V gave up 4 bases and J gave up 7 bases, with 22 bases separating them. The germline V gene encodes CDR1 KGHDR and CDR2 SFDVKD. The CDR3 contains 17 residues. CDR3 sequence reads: CATSESPGGGPGNEQFF. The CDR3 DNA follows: TGTGCCACCAGTGAGTCCCCTGGGGGGGGGCCGGGGAATGAGCAGTTCTTC.

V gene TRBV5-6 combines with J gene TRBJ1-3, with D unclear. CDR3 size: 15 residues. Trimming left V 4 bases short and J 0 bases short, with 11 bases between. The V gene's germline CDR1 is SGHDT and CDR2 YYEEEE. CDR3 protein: CASSPGLSSGNTIYF. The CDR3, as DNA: TGTGCCAGCAGCCCGGGTCTTAGCTCTGGAAACACCATATATTTT.

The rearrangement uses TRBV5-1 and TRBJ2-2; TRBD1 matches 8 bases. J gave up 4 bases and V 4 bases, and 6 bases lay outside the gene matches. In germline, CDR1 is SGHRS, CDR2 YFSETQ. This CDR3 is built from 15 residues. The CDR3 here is CASSADDRGTGELFF. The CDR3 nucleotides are TGCGCCAGCAGCGCCGACGACAGGGGCACCGGGGAGCTGTTTTTT.

CDR3 amino acids: CASSSTSGGTYEQYF. CDR3 sequence (DNA): TGTGCCAGCAGTTCGACTAGCGGGGGGACCTACGAGCAGTACTTC. The genes are TRBV6-5 and TRBJ2-7; 13 nucleotides agree with TRBD2. With 4 bases clipped from V and 2 bases from J, the junction kept 2 bases outside the gene matches. The CDR3 runs 15 residues. Germline CDR1 reads MNHEY; CDR2 reads SVGAGI.

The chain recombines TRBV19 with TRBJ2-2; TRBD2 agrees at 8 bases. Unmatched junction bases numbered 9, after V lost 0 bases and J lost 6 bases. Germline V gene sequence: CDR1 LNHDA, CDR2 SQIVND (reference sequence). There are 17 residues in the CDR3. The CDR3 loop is CASSIDREGGLAGELFF. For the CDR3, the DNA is TGTGCCAGTAGTATAGATCGGGAGGGAGGCCTGGCCGGGGAGCTGTTTTTT.

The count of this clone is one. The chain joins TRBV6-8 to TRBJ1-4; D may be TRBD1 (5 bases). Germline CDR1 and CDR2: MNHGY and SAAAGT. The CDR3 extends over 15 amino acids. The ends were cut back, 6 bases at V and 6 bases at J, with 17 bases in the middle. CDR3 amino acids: CASRSLGGYDEKLFF. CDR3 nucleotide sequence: TGTGCCAGCAGGTCACTCGGGGGTTACGATGAAAAACTGTTTTTT.

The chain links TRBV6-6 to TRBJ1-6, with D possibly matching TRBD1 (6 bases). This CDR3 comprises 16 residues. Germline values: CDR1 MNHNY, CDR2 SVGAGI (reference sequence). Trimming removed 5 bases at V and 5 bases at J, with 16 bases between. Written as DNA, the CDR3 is TGTGCCAGCAGTCCCGGACGGACAGTAAATAATTCACCCCTCCACTTT. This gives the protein CASSPGRTVNNSPLHF.

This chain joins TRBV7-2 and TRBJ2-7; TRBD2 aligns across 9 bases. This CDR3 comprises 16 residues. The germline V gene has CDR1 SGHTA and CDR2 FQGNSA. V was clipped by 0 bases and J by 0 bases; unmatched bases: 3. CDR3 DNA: TGTGCCAGCAGCTTAGCCGCGGGGGGGCCCTCCTACGAGCAGTACTTC. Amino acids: CASSLAAGGPSYEQYF.

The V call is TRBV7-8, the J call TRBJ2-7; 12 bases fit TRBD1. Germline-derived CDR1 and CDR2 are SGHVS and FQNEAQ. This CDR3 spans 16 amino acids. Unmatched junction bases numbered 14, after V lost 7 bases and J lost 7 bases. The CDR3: CASILRRDRGLEEQYF. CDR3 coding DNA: TGTGCCAGCATCCTGAGGAGGGACAGGGGGCTGGAAGAGCAGTACTTC.

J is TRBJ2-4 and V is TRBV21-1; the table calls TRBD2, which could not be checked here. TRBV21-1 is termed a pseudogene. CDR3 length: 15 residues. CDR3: CASSKVPSEGDIQYF. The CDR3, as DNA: TGTGCCAGCAGCAAAGTCCCTAGCGAAGGGGACATTCAGTACTTC.

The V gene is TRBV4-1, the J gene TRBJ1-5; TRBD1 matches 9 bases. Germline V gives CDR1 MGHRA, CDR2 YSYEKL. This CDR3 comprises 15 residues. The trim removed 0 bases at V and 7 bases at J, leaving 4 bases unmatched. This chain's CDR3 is CASSQDRQGGQPQHF. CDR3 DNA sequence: TGCGCCAGCAGCCAAGATCGACAGGGGGGACAGCCCCAGCATTTT.

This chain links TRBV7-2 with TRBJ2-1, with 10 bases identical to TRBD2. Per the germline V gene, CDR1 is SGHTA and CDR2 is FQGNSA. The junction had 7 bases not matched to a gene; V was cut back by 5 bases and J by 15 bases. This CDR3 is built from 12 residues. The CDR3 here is CASSPSGGVGFF. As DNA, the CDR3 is TGTGCCAGCAGCCCTAGCGGGGGTGTGGGGTTCTTC.

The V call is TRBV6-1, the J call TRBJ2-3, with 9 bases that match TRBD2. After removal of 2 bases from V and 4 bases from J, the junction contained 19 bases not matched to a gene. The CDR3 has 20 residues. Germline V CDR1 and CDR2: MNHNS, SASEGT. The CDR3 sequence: CASSESPSGIQHGGADTQYF. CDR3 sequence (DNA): TGTGCCAGCAGTGAAAGTCCTAGCGGGATCCAACACGGGGGGGCAGATACGCAGTATTTT.

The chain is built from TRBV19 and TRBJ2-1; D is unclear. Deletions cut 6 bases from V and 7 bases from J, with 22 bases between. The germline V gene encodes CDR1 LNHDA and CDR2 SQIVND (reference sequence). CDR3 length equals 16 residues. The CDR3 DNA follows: TGTGCCAGTAGCCCCTCACGGAGAGGTTTTTATAATGAGCAGTTCTTC. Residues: CASSPSRRGFYNEQFF.

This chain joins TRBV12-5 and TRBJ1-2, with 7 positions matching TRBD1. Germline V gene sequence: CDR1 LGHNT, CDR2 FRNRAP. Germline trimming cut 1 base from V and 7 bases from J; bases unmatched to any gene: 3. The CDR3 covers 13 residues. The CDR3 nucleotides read TGTGCTAGTGGTTTGGGGCAGGGGGGTGGCTACACCTTC. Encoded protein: CASGLGQGGGYTF.

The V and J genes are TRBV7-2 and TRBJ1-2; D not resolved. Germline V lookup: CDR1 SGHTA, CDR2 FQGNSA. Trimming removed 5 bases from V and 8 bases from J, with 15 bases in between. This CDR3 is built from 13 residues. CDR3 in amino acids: CASSPGLPAGYTF. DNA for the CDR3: TGTGCCAGCAGCCCCGGGTTGCCCGCCGGCTACACCTTC. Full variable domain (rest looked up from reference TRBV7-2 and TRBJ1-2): GAGVSQSPSNKVTEKGKDVELRCDPISGHTALYWYRQSLGQGLEFLIYFQGNSAPDKSGLPSDRFSAERTGGSVSTLTIQRTQQEDSAVYLCASSPGLPAGYTFGSGTRLTVV.

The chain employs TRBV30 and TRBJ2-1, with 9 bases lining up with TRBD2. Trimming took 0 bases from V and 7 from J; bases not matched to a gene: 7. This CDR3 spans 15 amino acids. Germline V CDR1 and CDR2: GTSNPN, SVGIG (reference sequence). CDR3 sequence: CAWSVDAGGVNEQFF. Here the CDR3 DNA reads TGTGCCTGGAGTGTAGACGCGGGAGGGGTGAATGAGCAGTTCTTC.

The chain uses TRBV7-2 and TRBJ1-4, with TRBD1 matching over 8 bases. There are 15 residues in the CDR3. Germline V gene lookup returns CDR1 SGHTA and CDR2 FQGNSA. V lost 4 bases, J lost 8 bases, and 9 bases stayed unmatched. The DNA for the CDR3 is TGTGCCAGCAGCTGGAAGACAGGGGATCGGGAAAAACTGTTTTTT. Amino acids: CASSWKTGDREKLFF.

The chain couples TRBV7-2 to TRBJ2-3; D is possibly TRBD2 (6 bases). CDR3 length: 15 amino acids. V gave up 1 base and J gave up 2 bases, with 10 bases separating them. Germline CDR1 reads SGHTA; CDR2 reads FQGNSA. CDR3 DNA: TGTGCCAGCAGCTTAGTGGGGGGTTCCACAGATACGCAGTATTTT. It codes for CASSLVGGSTDTQYF. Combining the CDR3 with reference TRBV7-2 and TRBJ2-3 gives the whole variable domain GAGVSQSPSNKVTEKGKDVELRCDPISGHTALYWYRQSLGQGLEFLIYFQGNSAPDKSGLPSDRFSAERTGGSVSTLTIQRTQQEDSAVYLCASSLVGGSTDTQYFGPGTRLTVL.

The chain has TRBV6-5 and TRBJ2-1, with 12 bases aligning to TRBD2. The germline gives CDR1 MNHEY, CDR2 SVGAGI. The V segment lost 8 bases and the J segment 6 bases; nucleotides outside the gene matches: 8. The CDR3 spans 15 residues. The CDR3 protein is CASAPSGGDANEQFF. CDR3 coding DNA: TGTGCCAGCGCCCCTAGCGGGGGGGACGCCAATGAGCAGTTCTTC.

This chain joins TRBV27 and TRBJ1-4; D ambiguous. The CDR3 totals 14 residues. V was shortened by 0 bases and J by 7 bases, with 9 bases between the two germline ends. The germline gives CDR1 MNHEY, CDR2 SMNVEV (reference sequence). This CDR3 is CASSLSGDAEKLFF. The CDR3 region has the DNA TGTGCCAGCAGTTTATCTGGAGATGCTGAAAAACTGTTTTTT.

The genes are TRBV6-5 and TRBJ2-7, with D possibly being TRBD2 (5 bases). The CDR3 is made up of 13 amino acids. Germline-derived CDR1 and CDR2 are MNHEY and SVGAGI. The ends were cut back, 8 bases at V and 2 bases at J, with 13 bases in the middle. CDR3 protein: CASPPGNTYEQYF. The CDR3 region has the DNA TGTGCCAGCCCCCCGGGGAATACCTACGAGCAGTACTTC.

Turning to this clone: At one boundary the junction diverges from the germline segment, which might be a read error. CDR3 protein: CASSLAGRYGGETQYF. The CDR3, as DNA: TGTGCCAGCAGTTTGGCAGGCCGCTATGGGGGGGAGACCCAGTACTTC. The V gene is TRBV5-6, the J gene TRBJ2-5, with D maybe TRBD2 (6 bases). Germline CDR1 SGHDT, CDR2 YYEEEE. CDR3 length: 16 residues.